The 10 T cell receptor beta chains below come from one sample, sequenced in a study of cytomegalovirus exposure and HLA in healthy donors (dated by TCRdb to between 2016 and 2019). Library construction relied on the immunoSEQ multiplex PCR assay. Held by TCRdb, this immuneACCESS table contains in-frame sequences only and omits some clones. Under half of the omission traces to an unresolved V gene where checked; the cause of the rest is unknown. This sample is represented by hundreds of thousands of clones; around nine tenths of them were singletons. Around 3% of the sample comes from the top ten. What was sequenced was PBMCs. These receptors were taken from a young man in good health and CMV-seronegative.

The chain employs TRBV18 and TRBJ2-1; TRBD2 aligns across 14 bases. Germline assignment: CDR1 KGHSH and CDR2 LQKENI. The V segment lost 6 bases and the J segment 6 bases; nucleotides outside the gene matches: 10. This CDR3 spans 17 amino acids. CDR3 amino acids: CASSPIPGTSGSNEQFF. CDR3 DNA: TGTGCCAGCTCGCCAATCCCCGGGACTAGCGGGAGCAATGAGCAGTTCTTC.

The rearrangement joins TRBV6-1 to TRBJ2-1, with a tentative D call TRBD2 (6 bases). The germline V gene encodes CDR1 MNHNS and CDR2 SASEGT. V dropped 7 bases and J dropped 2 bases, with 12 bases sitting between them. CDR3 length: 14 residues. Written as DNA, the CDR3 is TGTGCCAGCATCCGGGAGATAGCCTACAATGAGCAGTTCTTC. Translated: CASIREIAYNEQFF.

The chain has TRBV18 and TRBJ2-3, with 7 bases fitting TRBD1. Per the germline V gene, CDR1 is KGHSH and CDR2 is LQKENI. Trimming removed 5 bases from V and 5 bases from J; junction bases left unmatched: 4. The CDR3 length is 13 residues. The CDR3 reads CASSTDREDTQYF. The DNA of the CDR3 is TGTGCCAGCTCAACCGACAGGGAAGATACGCAGTATTTT.

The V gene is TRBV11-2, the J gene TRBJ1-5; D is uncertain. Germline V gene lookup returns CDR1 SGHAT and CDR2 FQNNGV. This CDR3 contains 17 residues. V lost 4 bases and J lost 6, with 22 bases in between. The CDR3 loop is CASSSITGPKGSQPQHF. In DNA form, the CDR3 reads TGTGCCAGCAGCTCTATTACCGGGCCTAAAGGGAGTCAGCCCCAGCATTTT. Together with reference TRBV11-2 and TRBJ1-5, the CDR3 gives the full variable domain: EAGVAQSPRYKIIEKRQSVAFWCNPISGHATLYWYQQILGQGPKLLIQFQNNGVVDDSQLPKDRFSAERLKGVDSTLKIQPAKLEDSAVYLCASSSITGPKGSQPQHFGDGTRLSIL.

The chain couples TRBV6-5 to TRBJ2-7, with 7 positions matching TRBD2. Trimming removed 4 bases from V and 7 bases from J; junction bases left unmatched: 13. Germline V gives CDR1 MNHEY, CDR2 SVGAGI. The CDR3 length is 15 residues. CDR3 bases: TGTGCCAGCAGTTCCCTTCGCGGGGGATCGTGGGAGCAGTACTTC. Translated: CASSSLRGGSWEQYF.

The DNA of the CDR3 is TGCGCCAGCAGCTTGGGACAGGGGATTAGCTACGAGCAGTACTTC. Translating gives CASSLGQGISYEQYF. This rearrangement joins TRBV5-1 to TRBJ2-7, with 8 positions matching TRBD1. Trimming at V came to 0 bases and at J to 3 bases, leaving 5 bases not matched to a gene. The germline gives CDR1 SGHRS, CDR2 YFSETQ. This CDR3 is built from 15 residues.

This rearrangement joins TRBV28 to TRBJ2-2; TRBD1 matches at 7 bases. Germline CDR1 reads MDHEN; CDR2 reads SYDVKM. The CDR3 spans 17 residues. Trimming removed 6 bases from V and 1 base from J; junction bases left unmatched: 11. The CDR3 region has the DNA TGTGCCAGCAGCCCCTTCCCGGGACAGCAGAACACCGGGGAGCTGTTTTTT. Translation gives CASSPFPGQQNTGELFF.

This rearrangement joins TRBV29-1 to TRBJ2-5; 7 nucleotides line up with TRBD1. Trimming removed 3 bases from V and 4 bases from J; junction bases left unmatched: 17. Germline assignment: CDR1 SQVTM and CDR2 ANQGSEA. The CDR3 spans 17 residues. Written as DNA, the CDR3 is TGCAGCGTTGAGGTCGCGTGGACAGGTTCTTGGGGAGAGACCCAGTACTTC. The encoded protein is CSVEVAWTGSWGETQYF.

The CDR3 nucleotides read TGTGCCAGCAGCTTAGCCGCAGGGAGGCACGTCCTGACTTTC. Amino acid sequence: CASSLAAGRHVLTF. The chain employs TRBV7-2 and TRBJ2-6, with D maybe TRBD2 (6 bases). Germline-derived CDR1 and CDR2 are SGHTA and FQGNSA. Trimming pared 0 bases from V and 11 bases from J, leaving 11 bases between. CDR3 length: 14 residues.

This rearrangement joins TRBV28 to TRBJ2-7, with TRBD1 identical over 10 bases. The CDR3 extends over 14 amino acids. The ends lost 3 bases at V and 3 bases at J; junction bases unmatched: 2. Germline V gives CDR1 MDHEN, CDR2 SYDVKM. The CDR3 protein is CASSLGTGVYEQYF. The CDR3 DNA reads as TGTGCCAGCAGTTTGGGGACAGGGGTCTACGAGCAGTACTTC.